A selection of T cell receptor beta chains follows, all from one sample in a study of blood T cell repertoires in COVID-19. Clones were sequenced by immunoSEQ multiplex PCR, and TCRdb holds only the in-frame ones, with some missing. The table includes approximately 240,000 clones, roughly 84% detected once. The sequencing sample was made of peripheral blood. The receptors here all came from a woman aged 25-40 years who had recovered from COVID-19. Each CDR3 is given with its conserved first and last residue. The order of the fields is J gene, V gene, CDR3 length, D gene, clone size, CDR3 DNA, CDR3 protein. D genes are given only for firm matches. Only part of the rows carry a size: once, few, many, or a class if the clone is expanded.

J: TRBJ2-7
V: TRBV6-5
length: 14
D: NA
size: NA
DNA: TGTGCCAGCAGTTCGGTGGGCGTCTCCTACGAGCAGTACTTC
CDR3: CASSSVGVSYEQYF

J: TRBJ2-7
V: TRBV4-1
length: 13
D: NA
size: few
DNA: TGCGCCAGCAGCCCGACTATTAGCTACGAGCAGTACTTC
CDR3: CASSPTISYEQYF

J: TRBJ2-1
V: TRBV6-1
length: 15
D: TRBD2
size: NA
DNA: TGTGCCAGCAGTGAACTAGCGGGATCCTACAATGAGCAGTTCTTC
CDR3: CASSELAGSYNEQFF

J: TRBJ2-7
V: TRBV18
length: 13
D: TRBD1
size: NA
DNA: TGTGCCAGCTCACGACAGGGGCCCTACGAGCAGTACTTC
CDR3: CASSRQGPYEQYF

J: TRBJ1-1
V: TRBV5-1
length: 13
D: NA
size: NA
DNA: TGCGCCAGCAGCCGTATTCTGAACACTGAAGCTTTCTTT
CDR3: CASSRILNTEAFF

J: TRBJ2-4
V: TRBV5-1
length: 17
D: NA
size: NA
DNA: TGCGCCAGCAGCTTGGCCGCAAGTATACTAGCCAAAAACATTCAGTACTTC
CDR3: CASSLAASILAKNIQYF

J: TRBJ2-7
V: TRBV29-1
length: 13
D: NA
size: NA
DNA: TGCAGCCGTAAGCGAGGTACAGCGGATGAGCAGTACTTC
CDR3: CSRKRGTADEQYF

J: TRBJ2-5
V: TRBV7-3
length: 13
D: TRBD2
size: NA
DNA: TGTGCCAGCAGCCCGCACGGGGGGGGGACCCAGTACTTC
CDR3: CASSPHGGGTQYF

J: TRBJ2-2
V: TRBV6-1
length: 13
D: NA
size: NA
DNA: TGTGCCAGCTACAGGGGGGGCACCGGGGAGCTGTTTTTT
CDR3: CASYRGGTGELFF

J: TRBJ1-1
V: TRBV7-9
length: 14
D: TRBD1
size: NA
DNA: TGTGCCAGCAGCCCCCAGGGACAGGCCACTGAAGCTTTCTTT
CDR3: CASSPQGQATEAFF

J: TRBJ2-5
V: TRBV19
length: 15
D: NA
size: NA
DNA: TGTGCCAGTAGCCCCAGTGGGACAACATTAGAGACCCAGTACTTC
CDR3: CASSPSGTTLETQYF

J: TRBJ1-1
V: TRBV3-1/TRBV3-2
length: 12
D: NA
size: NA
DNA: TGTGCCAGCAGCCAAGGTCGCTATGAAGCTTTCTTT
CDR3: CASSQGRYEAFF

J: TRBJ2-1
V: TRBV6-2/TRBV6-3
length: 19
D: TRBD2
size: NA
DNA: TGTGCCAGCAGCCCCGGTGGGTTAGCGGGGCGGAAACAGTACAATGAGCAGTTCTTC
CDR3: CASSPGGLAGRKQYNEQFF

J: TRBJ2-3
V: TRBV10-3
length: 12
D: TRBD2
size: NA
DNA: TGTGCCATAGCGGGAGAAGCAGATACGCAGTATTTT
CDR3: CAIAGEADTQYF

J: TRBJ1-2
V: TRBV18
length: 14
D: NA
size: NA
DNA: TGTGCCAGCTCACCAAGAGGGCCGGCGTATGGCTACACCTTC
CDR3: CASSPRGPAYGYTF

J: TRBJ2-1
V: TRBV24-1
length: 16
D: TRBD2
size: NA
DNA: TGTGCCACCAGTGACCTAGCGGCAGGGAGCCTAAATGAGCAGTTCTTC
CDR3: CATSDLAAGSLNEQFF

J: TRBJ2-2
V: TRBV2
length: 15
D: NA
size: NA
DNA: TGTGCCAGCAGTGTCGCAGCGGCGAACACCGGGGAGCTGTTTTTT
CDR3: CASSVAAANTGELFF

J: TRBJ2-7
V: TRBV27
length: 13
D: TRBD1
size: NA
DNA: TGTGCCAGCAGTTTCCCGGGACAGCCGAAACAGTACTTC
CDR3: CASSFPGQPKQYF

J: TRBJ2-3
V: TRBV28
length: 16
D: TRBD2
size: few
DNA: TGTGCCAGCAGTTTAGGGACTAGCGGGAGCCCAGATACGCAGTATTTT
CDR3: CASSLGTSGSPDTQYF

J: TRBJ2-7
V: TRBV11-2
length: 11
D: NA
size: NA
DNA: TGTGCCAGCAGCCAACACTACGAGCAGTACTTC
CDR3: CASSQHYEQYF

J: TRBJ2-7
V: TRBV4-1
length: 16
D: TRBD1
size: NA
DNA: TGCGCCAGCAGCCAAGGCACCGGGACAGGGGAGGACGAGCAGTACTTC
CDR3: CASSQGTGTGEDEQYF

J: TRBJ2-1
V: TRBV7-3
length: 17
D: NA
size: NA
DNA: TGTGCCAGCAGCCGACGCGGCGGCAGGGGGGTCCACAATGAGCAGTTCTTC
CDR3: CASSRRGGRGVHNEQFF

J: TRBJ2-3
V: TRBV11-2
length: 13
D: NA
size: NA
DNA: TGTGCCAGCAGCACCGCTGACTGGGATACGCAGTATTTT
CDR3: CASSTADWDTQYF

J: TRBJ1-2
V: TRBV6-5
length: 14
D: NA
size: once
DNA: TGTGCCAGCAGTTATAACAGGATAAAATATGGCTACACCTTC
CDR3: CASSYNRIKYGYTF

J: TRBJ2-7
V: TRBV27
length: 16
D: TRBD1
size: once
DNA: TGTGCCAGCAGTTTAGGACCCCAAGACAGGGGCTACGAGCAGTACTTC
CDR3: CASSLGPQDRGYEQYF

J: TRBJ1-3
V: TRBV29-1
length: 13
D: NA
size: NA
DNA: TGCAGCGTAGTAGGGCAGGGGGGAAACACCATATATTTT
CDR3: CSVVGQGGNTIYF

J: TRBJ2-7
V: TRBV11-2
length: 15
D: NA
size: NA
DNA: TGTGCCAGCAGCTCGTGGCACAGTTGTTGCGACGAGCAGTACTTC
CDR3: CASSSWHSCCDEQYF

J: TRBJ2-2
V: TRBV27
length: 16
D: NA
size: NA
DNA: TGTGCCAGCAGTTTATTTTACAGGGGAGGAACCGGGGAGCTGTTTTTT
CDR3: CASSLFYRGGTGELFF

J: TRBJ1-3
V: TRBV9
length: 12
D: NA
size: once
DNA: TGTGCCAGCAGCGTAGCACAGGACACCATATATTTT
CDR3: CASSVAQDTIYF

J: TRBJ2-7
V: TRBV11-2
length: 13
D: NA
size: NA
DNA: TGTGCCAGCAGCCAACAGGGTGCGTACGAGCAGTACTTC
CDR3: CASSQQGAYEQYF

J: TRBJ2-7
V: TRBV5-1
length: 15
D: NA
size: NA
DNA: TGCGCCAGCAGCTTGGAGGTAGCGGCATCCTACGAGCAGTACTTC
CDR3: CASSLEVAASYEQYF

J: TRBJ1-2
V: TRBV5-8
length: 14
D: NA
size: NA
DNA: TGTGCCAGCAGCTTGACCAGGGTTAACTATGGCTACACCTTC
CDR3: CASSLTRVNYGYTF

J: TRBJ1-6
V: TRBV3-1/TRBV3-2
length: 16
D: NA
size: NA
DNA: TGTGCCAGCAGCCAAGCCTCGGCGGCGGCGAATTCACCCCTCCACTTT
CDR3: CASSQASAAANSPLHF

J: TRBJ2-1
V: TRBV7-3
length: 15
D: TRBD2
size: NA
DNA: TGTGCCAGCAGCTTAGGAGCGGGAATGATTAATGAGCAGTTCTTC
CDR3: CASSLGAGMINEQFF

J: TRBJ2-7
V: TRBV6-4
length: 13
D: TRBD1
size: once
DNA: TGTGCCAGCAGTGCGGGACAGGGGGCCGAGCAGTACTTC
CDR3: CASSAGQGAEQYF

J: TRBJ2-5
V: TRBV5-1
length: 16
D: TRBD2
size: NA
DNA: TGCGCCAGCAGCTCAATAGCGGGAGGAGTAGAAGAGACCCAGTACTTC
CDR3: CASSSIAGGVEETQYF